This TCR beta chain was recorded in a study of OX40 agonist ivuxolimab in advanced cancers. Study information: As their treatment, patients were administered ivuxolimab, an agonistic anti-OX40 (CD134) antibody.

Trimming took 9 bases from V and 5 from J; bases not matched to a gene: 21. This CDR3 has 19 residues. The V gene's germline CDR1 is LNHDA and CDR2 SQIVND (reference sequence). Clones were sequenced by immunoSEQ multiplex PCR, and TCRdb holds only the in-frame ones, with some missing. Found here are some 86,000 clones, about 91% of them singletons; the top ten hold more than 5.5%. Samples were taken at baseline and on day 1 of cycles 4 and 7. The material sequenced was CD4+ or CD8+ T cells sorted from blood, taken in a trial of the OX40 agonist ivuxolimab. The sequence came from an adult with an advanced solid tumor such as melanoma, head and neck, liver or kidney cancer. This rearrangement joins TRBV19 to TRBJ2-2; 10 bases match TRBD2. The CDR3 DNA sequence: TGTGCCAGCTCGACCAAAGAGGGACTAGCGACCATTAAAACCGGGGAGCTGTTTTTT. This encodes CASSTKEGLATIKTGELFF.